A single sample is the source of the 9 T cell receptor beta chains below, sequenced in a study of identical twins. TCRdb re-analysed the 5' RACE reads in MiXCR, keeping a single row per CDR3 protein. The table shows 500,000 to 550,000 distinct CDR3 sequences, with roughly 21% occurring only once. The data were also submitted as part of a second study, on T cells expressing NK-cell markers.

Sequencing used CD4+ T cells sorted from blood. All receptors come from a woman aged 18-29 years in good health.

The CDR3 nucleotides read TGCGCCAGCAGTGAGACCGGGACTCGAGCCTACGAAGGGCAGTACTTC. Translating it yields CASSETGTRAYEGQYF. J is TRBJ2-7 and V is TRBV10-1, with D possibly TRBD2 on 6 matching bases. V was trimmed by 2 bases and J by 9 bases, leaving 23 bases between them. The CDR3 is 16 amino acids. Germline CDR1 WNHNN, CDR2 SYGVQD (reference sequence).

This clonotype was seen a handful of times. The V gene is TRBV20-1, the J gene TRBJ1-6; 9 bases are a match to TRBD1. CDR3 length: 14 residues. Germline V gene sequence: CDR1 DFQATT, CDR2 SNEGSKA (reference sequence). The V and J ends lost 5 bases and 8 bases, in that order; junction bases with no gene match: 7. For the CDR3, the DNA is TGCAGTGCTCAACCCGGGACAGGGTATTCACCCCTCCACTTT. Its translation: CSAQPGTGYSPLHF.

In this sample, this clonotype turned up many times. The chain carries TRBV9 and TRBJ2-7, with 9 nucleotides matching TRBD1. Per the germline V gene, CDR1 is SGDLS and CDR2 is YYNGEE. After removal of 3 bases from V and 6 bases from J, the junction contained 10 bases not matched to a gene. This CDR3 has 15 amino acids. CDR3 coding DNA: TGTGCCAGCAGCGCCGGGACAGGGCGGTTTAGCGAGCAGTACTTC. As protein: CASSAGTGRFSEQYF.

The chain employs TRBV11-2 and TRBJ2-7, with D possibly being TRBD2 (6 bases). CDR3 length: 16 amino acids. Germline V gene lookup returns CDR1 SGHAT and CDR2 FQNNGV. Deletions cut 1 base from V and 3 bases from J, with 16 bases between. The CDR3, as DNA: TGTGCCAGCAGCTTAGTAGAGGCGGGGTTAGGCTACGAGCAGTACTTC. This sequence encodes CASSLVEAGLGYEQYF.

This clonotype was picked up many times. The chain's CDR3 is CASSQQGQGKTQYF. In nucleotides, the CDR3 is TGTGCCAGCAGCCAACAAGGACAGGGGAAGACCCAGTACTTC. This chain uses TRBV9 with TRBJ2-5, with 9 positions matching TRBD1. Trimming cost V 4 bases and J 6 bases; bases outside gene matches: 7. CDR3 length equals 14 residues. Germline loops: CDR1 SGDLS, CDR2 YYNGEE.

The CDR3 loop reads CASSVSGTADNEQFF. DNA for the CDR3: TGTGCCAGCAGCGTAAGCGGGACAGCAGACAATGAGCAGTTCTTC. The chain combines TRBV9 with TRBJ2-1, with D perhaps TRBD1 or TRBD2 (7 bases each). The CDR3 loop spans 15 amino acids. The germline V gene encodes CDR1 SGDLS and CDR2 YYNGEE. V was shortened by 1 base and J by 5 bases, with 13 bases between the two germline ends.

The rearrangement links TRBV19 to TRBJ1-3, with no clear D. Germline assignment: CDR1 LNHDA and CDR2 SQIVND (reference sequence). This CDR3 is 16 amino acids long. V was trimmed by 6 bases and J by 0 bases, leaving 15 bases between them. The CDR3 reads CASRPPARSSGNTIYF. The CDR3 coding sequence is TGTGCCAGTAGACCCCCAGCACGGAGCTCTGGAAACACCATATATTTT.

Only a few counts were recorded for this clonotype. V and J are TRBV9 and TRBJ2-5; D not certain. Germline V gene lookup returns CDR1 SGDLS and CDR2 YYNGEE. The CDR3 covers 13 residues. Trimming left V 4 bases short and J 5 bases short, with 12 bases between. The CDR3 nucleotides are TGTGCCAGCAGCTCACATTCCTCGGAGACCCAGTACTTC. Translating gives CASSSHSSETQYF.

This clonotype was counted many times. V and J are TRBV5-1 and TRBJ2-2; D is unclear. V lost 3 bases to trimming and J lost 3 bases, with 3 bases between them. Per germline, CDR1 SGHRS and CDR2 YFSETQ. This CDR3 is built from 12 residues. The CDR3 loop is CASSSYTGELFF. As DNA, the CDR3 is TGCGCCAGCAGCTCCTACACCGGGGAGCTGTTTTTT.